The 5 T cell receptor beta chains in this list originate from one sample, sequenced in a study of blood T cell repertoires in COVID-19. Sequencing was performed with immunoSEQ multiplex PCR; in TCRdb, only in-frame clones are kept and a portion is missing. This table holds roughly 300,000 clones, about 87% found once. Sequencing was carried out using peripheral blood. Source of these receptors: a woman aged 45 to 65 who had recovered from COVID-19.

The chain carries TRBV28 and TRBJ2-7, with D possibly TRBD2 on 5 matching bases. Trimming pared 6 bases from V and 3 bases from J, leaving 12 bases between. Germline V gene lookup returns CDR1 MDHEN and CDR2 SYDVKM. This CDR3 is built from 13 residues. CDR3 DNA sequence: TGTGCCAGCAGCTCGGCTAGCTACTACGAGCAGTACTTC. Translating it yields CASSSASYYEQYF.

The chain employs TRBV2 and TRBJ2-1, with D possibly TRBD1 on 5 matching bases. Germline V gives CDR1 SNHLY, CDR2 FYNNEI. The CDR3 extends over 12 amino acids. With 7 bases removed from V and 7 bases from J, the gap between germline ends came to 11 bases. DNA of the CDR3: TGTGCCAGCATCCAGGGCCTAAATGAGCAGTTCTTC. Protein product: CASIQGLNEQFF.

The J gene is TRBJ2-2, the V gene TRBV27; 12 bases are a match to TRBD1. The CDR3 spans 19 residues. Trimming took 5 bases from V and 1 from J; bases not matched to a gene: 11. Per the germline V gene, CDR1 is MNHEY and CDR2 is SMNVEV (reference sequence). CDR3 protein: CASSALWDRGPQNTGELFF. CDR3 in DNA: TGTGCCAGCAGTGCACTATGGGACAGGGGGCCTCAGAACACCGGGGAGCTGTTTTTT.

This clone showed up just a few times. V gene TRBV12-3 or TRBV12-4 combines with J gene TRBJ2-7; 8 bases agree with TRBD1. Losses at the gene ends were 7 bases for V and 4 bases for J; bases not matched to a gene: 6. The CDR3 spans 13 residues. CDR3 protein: CASKGQGAYEQYF. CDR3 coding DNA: TGTGCCAGCAAGGGGCAGGGGGCGTACGAGCAGTACTTC.

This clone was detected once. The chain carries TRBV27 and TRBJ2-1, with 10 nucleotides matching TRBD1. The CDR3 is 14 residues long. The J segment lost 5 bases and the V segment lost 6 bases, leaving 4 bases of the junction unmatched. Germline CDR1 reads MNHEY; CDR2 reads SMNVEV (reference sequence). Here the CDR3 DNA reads TGTGCCAGCAGGCGACAGGGGGCAGACAATGAGCAGTTCTTC. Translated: CASRRQGADNEQFF.